Listed here are 18 T cell receptor beta chains from one sample, sequenced in a study of human thymus T cells. Thymic tissue was derived from resections collected during corrective heart surgery. Only in-frame clones appear in the TCRdb table, and some are missing; sequencing was by immunoSEQ multiplex PCR. This sample carries around 120,000 clones, approximately 96% of them seen once, and the ten largest clones take 0.02% to 0.03%. Sequenced input: thymus tissue. The receptors shown here come from a boy under two years old with a congenital heart defect but otherwise immunologically healthy.

The genes are TRBV30 and TRBJ1-5, with D uncertain. V was cut by 0 bases and J by 7 bases, with 13 bases left in between. This CDR3 spans 14 amino acids. Germline V CDR1 and CDR2: GTSNPN, SVGIG (reference sequence). CDR3 protein: CAWSVGSTGQPQHF. The CDR3 region has the DNA TGTGCCTGGAGTGTGGGATCTACGGGGCAGCCCCAGCATTTT.

The genes are TRBV7-9 and TRBJ1-1, with TRBD1 matching 7 bases. The CDR3 length is 16 residues. Germline V gene lookup returns CDR1 SEHNR and CDR2 FQNEAQ (reference sequence). V lost 5 bases and J lost 4; bases outside the gene matches: 13. Here the CDR3 reads CASSPTGVSLRTEAFF. For the CDR3, the DNA is TGTGCCAGCAGCCCCACAGGGGTAAGTCTACGCACTGAAGCTTTCTTT.

The genes are TRBV4-3 and TRBJ1-1; tentative D call: TRBD1 (6 bases). The germline gives CDR1 LGHNA, CDR2 YSLEER. Trimming took 7 bases from V and 10 from J, leaving 28 bases between them. This CDR3 has 16 amino acids. The CDR3 coding sequence is TGCGCCAGCACCCCATCCGGATGGGACATCCCTATTGCAGCTTTCTTT. The encoded protein is CASTPSGWDIPIAAFF.

The CDR3 sequence: CAWSPRAWGQTNEKLFF. Here the CDR3 DNA reads TGTGCCTGGAGTCCCCGTGCCTGGGGGCAAACTAATGAAAAACTGTTTTTT. The rearrangement joins TRBV30 to TRBJ1-4; a weak D match, TRBD1 (6 bases). The CDR3 totals 17 residues. V lost 2 bases and J lost 1, with 17 bases in between. The germline V gene encodes CDR1 GTSNPN and CDR2 SVGIG (reference sequence).

The chain combines TRBV6-5 with TRBJ1-6, with D hard to call. Trimming removed 3 bases at V and 0 bases at J, with 6 bases between. Germline V CDR1 and CDR2: MNHEY, SVGAGI. This CDR3 has 15 amino acids. CDR3 protein: CASSYRSSYNSPLHF. Written as DNA, the CDR3 is TGTGCCAGCAGTTATAGGAGCTCCTATAATTCACCCCTCCACTTT.

The rearrangement links TRBV30 to TRBJ1-4; D may be TRBD1 (6 bases). The V end was cut by 2 bases, the J end by 2 bases, with 9 bases between. The CDR3 runs to 14 residues. The germline gives CDR1 GTSNPN, CDR2 SVGIG (reference sequence). Here the CDR3 DNA reads TGTGCCTGGAGTCCGGGACATACTAATGAAAAACTGTTTTTT. Protein: CAWSPGHTNEKLFF.

The chain carries TRBV9 and TRBJ1-2; TRBD1 agrees at 7 bases. J lost 7 bases, V lost 3 bases, and 12 bases had no gene match. Germline V lookup: CDR1 SGDLS, CDR2 YYNGEE. The CDR3 has 15 amino acids. In DNA, the CDR3 is TGTGCCAGCAGCGCCCTAAAGGGGGCTTCTGTTGGCTACACCTTC. Amino acid sequence: CASSALKGASVGYTF.

The chain has TRBV7-8 and TRBJ2-3, with 11 positions matching TRBD2. The length of the CDR3 is 16 residues. Losses at the gene ends were 5 bases for V and 1 base for J; bases not matched to a gene: 5. CDR1 is SGHVS, CDR2 FQNEAQ, per germline. The CDR3 region has the DNA TGTGCCAGCAGCCCTATAGCGGGGGGGCGCACAGATACGCAGTATTTT. It translates to CASSPIAGGRTDTQYF.

This chain joins TRBV4-3 and TRBJ2-2; TRBD2 matches 10 bases. Germline V gives CDR1 LGHNA, CDR2 YSLEER. After removal of 4 bases from V and 5 bases from J, the junction contained 4 bases not matched to a gene. There are 15 residues in the CDR3. The CDR3 reads CASSPWTSGTGELFF. CDR3 DNA sequence: TGCGCCAGCAGCCCTTGGACTAGCGGAACCGGGGAGCTGTTTTTT.

The rearrangement links TRBV4-3 to TRBJ2-6; 9 bases fit TRBD1. Germline loops: CDR1 LGHNA, CDR2 YSLEER. The CDR3 spans 19 residues. V lost 0 bases, J lost 6 bases, and 12 bases stayed unmatched. The CDR3 loop is CASSQDGGQGPLVANVLTF. The CDR3 DNA sequence: TGCGCCAGCAGCCAAGATGGGGGACAGGGACCCCTCGTGGCCAACGTCCTGACTTTC.

This chain joins TRBV19 and TRBJ2-1; 10 bases line up with TRBD1. Trimming at V came to 6 bases and at J to 3 bases, leaving 8 bases not matched to a gene. Germline CDR1 reads LNHDA; CDR2 reads SQIVND (reference sequence). The CDR3 is 16 amino acids. DNA of the CDR3: TGTGCCAGTAGCGGGCGGGGGACAGGGGTCTACAATGAGCAGTTCTTC. It encodes CASSGRGTGVYNEQFF.

This clone was picked up one time. The CDR3 spells CASSLDLGFHYGYTF. CDR3 DNA sequence: TGCGCCAGCAGCTTGGATCTGGGCTTCCACTATGGCTACACCTTC. V gene TRBV5-1 combines with J gene TRBJ1-2; D is uncertain. The CDR3 spans 15 residues. V lost 0 bases, J lost 3 bases, and 12 bases lay in between. Germline V lookup: CDR1 SGHRS, CDR2 YFSETQ.

The genes are TRBV5-6 and TRBJ1-6; tentative D call: TRBD1 (5 bases). The ends were cut back, 1 base at V and 8 bases at J, with 25 bases in the middle. This CDR3 spans 19 amino acids. Germline CDR1 reads SGHDT; CDR2 reads YYEEEE. DNA of the CDR3: TGTGCCAGCAGCTTGATGGTTTCCTTTAGACAGAAAAAGGATTCACCCCTCCACTTT. This translates into CASSLMVSFRQKKDSPLHF.

The rearrangement uses TRBV7-6 and TRBJ1-6, with D unclear. Germline V gene data show CDR1 as SGHVS and CDR2 as FNYEAQ. The CDR3 extends over 18 amino acids. V lost 4 bases and J 3 bases, leaving 19 bases between the germline ends. CDR3 residues: CASSSEPTFRHYNSPLHF. Written as DNA, the CDR3 is TGTGCCAGCAGCTCCGAACCCACATTTAGACACTATAATTCACCCCTCCACTTT.

V usage is TRBV30 and J usage is TRBJ1-2; D unclear. Deletions cut 3 bases from V and 6 bases from J, with 2 bases between. Germline-derived CDR1 and CDR2 are GTSNPN and SVGIG (reference sequence). CDR3 length: 9 amino acids. The chain's CDR3 is CAWRDGYTF. The CDR3, as DNA: TGTGCCTGGAGGGATGGCTACACCTTC.

The rearrangement links TRBV11-2 to TRBJ1-4, with no clear D. CDR1 and CDR2 from the germline V gene are SGHAT and FQNNGV. Trimming left V 1 base short and J 1 base short, with 7 bases between. The CDR3 sequence is 15 residues long. The CDR3 is CASSLGRGTNEKLFF. In nucleotides, the CDR3 is TGTGCCAGCAGCTTAGGGCGGGGAACTAATGAAAAACTGTTTTTT.

This clone was counted a single time. The rearrangement links TRBV28 to TRBJ2-1, with 9 bases fitting TRBD1. The CDR3 covers 17 residues. V lost 2 bases and J lost 3; bases outside the gene matches: 8. The V gene's germline CDR1 is MDHEN and CDR2 SYDVKM. The CDR3: CASSLIPGTGNYNEQFF. DNA of the CDR3: TGTGCCAGCAGTTTAATTCCCGGGACAGGGAACTACAATGAGCAGTTCTTC.

This chain joins TRBV9 and TRBJ1-2, with D possibly TRBD1 on 6 matching bases. Looked up from germline, CDR1 is SGDLS and CDR2 is YYNGEE. The CDR3 is made up of 14 amino acids. The V end was cut by 0 bases, the J end by 4 bases, with 10 bases between. The chain's CDR3 is CASSVAGGAYGYTF. CDR3 nucleotide sequence: TGTGCCAGCAGCGTAGCCGGGGGGGCCTATGGCTACACCTTC.